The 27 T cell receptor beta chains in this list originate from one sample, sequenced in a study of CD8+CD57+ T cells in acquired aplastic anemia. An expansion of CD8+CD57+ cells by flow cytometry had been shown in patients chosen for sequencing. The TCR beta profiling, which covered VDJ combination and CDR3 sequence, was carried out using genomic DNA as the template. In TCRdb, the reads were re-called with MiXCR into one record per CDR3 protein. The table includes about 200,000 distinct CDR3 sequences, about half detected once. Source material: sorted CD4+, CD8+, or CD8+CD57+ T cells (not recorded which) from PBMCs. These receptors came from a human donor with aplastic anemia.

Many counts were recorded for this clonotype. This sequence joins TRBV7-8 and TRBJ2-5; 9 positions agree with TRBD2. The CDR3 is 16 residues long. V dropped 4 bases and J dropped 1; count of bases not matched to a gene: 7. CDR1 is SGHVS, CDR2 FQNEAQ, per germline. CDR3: CASSSGSGGLQETQYF. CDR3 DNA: TGTGCCAGCAGCTCGGGTAGCGGGGGCCTCCAAGAGACCCAGTACTTC.

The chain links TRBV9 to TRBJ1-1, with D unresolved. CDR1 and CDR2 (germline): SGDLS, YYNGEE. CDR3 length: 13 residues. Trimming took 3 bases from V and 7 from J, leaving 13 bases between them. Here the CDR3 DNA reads TGTGCCAGCAGCGCTGGGCCGTTCTATGAAGCTTTCTTT. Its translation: CASSAGPFYEAFF.

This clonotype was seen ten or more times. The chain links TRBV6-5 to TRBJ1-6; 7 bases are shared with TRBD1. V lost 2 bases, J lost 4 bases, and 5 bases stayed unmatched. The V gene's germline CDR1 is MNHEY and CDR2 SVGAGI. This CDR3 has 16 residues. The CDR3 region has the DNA TGTGCCAGCAGTTACACAGGACAGGCATATAATTCACCCCTCCACTTT. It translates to CASSYTGQAYNSPLHF.

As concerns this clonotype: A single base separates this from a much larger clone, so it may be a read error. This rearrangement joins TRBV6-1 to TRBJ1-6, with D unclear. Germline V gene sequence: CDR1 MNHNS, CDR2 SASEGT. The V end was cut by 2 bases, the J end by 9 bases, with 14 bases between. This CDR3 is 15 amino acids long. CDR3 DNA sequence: TGTGCCAGCAGTGAAAGTCTCAGAGATTTTTCACCCCTCCACTTT. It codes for CASSESLRDFSPLHF.

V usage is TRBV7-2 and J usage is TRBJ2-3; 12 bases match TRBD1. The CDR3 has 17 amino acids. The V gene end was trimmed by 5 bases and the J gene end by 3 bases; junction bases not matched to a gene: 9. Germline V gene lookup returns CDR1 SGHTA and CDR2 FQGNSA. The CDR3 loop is CASSTGTGGARTDTQYF. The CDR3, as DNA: TGTGCCAGCAGCACCGGGACAGGGGGCGCGAGAACAGATACGCAGTATTTT.

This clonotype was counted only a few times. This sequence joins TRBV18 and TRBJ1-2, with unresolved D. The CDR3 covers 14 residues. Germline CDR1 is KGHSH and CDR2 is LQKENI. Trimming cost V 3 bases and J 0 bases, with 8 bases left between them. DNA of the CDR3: TGTGCCAGCTCACCGCCAGAAACTAACTATGGCTACACCTTC. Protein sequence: CASSPPETNYGYTF. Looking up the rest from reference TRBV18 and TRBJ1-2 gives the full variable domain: NAGVMQNPRHLVRRRGQEARLRCSPMKGHSHVYWYRQLPEEGLKFMVYLQKENIIDESGMPKERFSAEFPKEGPSILRIQQVVRGDSAAYFCASSPPETNYGYTFGSGTRLTVV.

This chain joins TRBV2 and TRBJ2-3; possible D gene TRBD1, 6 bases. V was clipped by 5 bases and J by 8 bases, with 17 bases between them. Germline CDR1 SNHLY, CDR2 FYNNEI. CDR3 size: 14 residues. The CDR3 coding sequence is TGTGCCAGCAGTTCGGGACAAGCAGCCCCTACGCAGTATTTT. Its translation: CASSSGQAAPTQYF.

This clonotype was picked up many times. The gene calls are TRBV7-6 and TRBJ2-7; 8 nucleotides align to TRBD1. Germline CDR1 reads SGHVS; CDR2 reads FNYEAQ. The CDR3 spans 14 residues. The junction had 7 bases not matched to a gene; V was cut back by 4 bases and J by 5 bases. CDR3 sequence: CASSSQGARDEQYF. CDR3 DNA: TGTGCCAGCAGCTCTCAGGGGGCGCGAGACGAGCAGTACTTC.

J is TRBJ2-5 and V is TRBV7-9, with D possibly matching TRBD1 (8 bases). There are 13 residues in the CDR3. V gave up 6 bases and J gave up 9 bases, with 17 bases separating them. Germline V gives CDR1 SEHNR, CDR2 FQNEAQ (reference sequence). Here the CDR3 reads CASSEQGGRAQYF. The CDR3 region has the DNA TGTGCCAGCAGTGAACAGGGGGGGCGGGCCCAGTACTTC.

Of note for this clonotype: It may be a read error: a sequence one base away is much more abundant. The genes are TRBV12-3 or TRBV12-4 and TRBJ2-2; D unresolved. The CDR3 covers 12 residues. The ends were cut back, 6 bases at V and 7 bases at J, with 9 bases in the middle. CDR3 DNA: TGTGCCAGCAGATCATTTTGCGGGGAGCTGTTTTTT. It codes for CASRSFCGELFF.

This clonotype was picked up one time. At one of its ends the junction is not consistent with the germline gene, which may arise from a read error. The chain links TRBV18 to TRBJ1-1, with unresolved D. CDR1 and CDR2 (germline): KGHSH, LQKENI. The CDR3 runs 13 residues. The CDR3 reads CATKAGFRTEAFF. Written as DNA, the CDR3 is TGCGCCACGAAAGCCGGGTTTCGCACTGAAGCTTTCTTT.

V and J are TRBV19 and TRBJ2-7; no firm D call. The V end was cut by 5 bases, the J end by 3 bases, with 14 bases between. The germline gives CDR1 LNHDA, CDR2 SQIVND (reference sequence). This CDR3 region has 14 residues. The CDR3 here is CASSHAGGDYEQYV. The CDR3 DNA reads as TGTGCCAGTAGTCACGCAGGCGGAGACTACGAGCAGTACGTC.

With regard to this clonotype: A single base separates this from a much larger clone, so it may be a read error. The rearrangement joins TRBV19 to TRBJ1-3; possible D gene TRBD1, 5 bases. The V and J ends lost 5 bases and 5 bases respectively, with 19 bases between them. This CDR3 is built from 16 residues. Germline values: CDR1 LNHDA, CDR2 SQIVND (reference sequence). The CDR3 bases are TGTGCCAGTAGTCCCGGGACGGGTCCTGATAGAAACACCATATATTTT. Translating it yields CASSPGTGPDRNTIYF.

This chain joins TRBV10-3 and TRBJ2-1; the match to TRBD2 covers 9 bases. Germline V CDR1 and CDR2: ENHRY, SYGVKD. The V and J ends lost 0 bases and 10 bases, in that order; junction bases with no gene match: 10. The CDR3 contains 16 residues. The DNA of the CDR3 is TGTGCCATCAGTGAGTCGGGGACTAGCTCCCTCTCAGAGCAGTTCTTC. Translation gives CAISESGTSSLSEQFF.

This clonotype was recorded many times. This CDR3 reads CASSLYRGTEAFF. CDR3 bases: TGTGCCAGCAGTTTGTACAGAGGCACTGAAGCTTTCTTT. The gene calls are TRBV12-3 or TRBV12-4 and TRBJ1-1; D remains ambiguous. CDR3 length equals 13 residues. The germline V and J ends were trimmed by 3 bases and 4 bases, with 9 bases remaining between them.

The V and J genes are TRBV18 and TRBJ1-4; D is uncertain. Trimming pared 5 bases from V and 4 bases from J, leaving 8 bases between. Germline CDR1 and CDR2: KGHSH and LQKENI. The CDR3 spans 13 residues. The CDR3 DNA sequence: TGTGCCAGCTCATCCGGGAGTAATGAAAAACTGTTTTTT. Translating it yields CASSSGSNEKLFF.

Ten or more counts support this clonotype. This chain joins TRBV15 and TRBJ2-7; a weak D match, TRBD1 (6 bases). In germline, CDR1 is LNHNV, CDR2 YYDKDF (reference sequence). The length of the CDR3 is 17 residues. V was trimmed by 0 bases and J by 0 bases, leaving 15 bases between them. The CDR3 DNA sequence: TGTGCCACCAGCAGAGATGGAGGTCAGGGGTTCTCCTACGAGCAGTACTTC. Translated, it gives CATSRDGGQGFSYEQYF.

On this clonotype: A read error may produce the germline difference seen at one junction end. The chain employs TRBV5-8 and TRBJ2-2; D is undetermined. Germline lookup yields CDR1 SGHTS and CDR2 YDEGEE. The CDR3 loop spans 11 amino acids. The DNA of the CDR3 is TGTGCCAGCAGCTCCACCCGGGAGCTGTTTTTT. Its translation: CASSSTRELFF.

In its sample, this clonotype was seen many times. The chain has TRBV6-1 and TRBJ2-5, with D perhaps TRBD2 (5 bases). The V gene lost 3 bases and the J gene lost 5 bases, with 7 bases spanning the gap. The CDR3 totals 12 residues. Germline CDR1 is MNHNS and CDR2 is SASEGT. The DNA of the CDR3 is TGTGCCAGCAGTGAGGGCGGGGAGACCCAGTACTTC. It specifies CASSEGGETQYF.

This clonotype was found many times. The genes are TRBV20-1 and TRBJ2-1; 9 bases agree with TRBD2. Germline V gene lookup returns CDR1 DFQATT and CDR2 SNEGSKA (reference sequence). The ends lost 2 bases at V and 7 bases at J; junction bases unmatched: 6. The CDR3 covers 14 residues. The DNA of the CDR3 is TGCAGTGCTAGAATAAGCGGGGGGACTAATGAGCAGTTCTTC. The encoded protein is CSARISGGTNEQFF.

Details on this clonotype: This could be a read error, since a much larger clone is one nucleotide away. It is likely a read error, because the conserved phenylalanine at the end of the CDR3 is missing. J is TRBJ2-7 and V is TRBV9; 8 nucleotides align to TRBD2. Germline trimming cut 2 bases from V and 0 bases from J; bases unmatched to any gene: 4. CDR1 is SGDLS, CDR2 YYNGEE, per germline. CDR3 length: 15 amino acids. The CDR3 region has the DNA TGTGCCAGCAGCGTCGGGGGGGGGTTCTCCTACGAGCAGTACCTC. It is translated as CASSVGGGFSYEQYL.

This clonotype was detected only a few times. This chain's CDR3 is CASSRGASGANVLTF. CDR3 sequence (DNA): TGTGCCAGCAGTCGAGGGGCCTCTGGGGCCAACGTCCTGACTTTC. This chain uses TRBV28 with TRBJ2-6; D possibly uses TRBD1 or TRBD2 (5 bases each). Germline V CDR1 and CDR2: MDHEN, SYDVKM. V was clipped by 5 bases and J by 0 bases, with 8 bases between them. CDR3 length: 15 residues.

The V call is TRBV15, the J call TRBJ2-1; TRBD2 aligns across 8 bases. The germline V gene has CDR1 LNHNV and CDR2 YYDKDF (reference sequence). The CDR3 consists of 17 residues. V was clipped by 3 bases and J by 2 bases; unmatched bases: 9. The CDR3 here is CATSSRGGGDTYNEQFF. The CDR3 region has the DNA TGTGCCACCAGCAGCCGGGGGGGCGGGGACACCTACAATGAGCAGTTCTTC.

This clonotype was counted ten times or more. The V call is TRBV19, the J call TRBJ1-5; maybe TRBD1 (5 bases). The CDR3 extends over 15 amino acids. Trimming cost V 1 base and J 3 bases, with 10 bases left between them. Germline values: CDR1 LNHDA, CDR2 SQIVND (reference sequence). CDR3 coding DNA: TGTGCCAGTAGTATAGGCGGGACCTCCAATCAGCCCCAGCATTTT. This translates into CASSIGGTSNQPQHF.

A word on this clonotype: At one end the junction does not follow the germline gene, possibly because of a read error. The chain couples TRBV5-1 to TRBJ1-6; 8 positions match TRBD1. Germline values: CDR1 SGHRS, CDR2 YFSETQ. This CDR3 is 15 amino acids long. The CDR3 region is CASSTPTGVGSPLHF. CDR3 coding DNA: TGTGCCAGCAGCACCCCGACAGGGGTGGGTTCACCCCTCCACTTT.

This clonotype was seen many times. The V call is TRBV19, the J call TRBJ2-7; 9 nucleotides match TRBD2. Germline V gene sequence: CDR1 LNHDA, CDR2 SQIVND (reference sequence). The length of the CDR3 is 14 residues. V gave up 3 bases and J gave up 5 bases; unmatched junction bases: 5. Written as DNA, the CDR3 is TGTGCCAGTAGTATGGGACTAGCTGGGAACGAGCAGTACTTC. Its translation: CASSMGLAGNEQYF. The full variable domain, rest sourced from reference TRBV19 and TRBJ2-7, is DGGITQSPKYLFRKEGQNVTLSCEQNLNHDAMYWYRQDPGQGLRLIYYSQIVNDFQKGDIAEGYSVSREKKESFPLTVTSAQKNPTAFYLCASSMGLAGNEQYFGPGTRLTVT.

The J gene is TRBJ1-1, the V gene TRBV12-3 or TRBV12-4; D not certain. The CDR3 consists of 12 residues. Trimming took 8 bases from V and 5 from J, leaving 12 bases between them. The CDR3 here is CASGSHKTEAFF. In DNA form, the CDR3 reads TGTGCCAGCGGGTCCCATAAGACTGAAGCTTTCTTT.